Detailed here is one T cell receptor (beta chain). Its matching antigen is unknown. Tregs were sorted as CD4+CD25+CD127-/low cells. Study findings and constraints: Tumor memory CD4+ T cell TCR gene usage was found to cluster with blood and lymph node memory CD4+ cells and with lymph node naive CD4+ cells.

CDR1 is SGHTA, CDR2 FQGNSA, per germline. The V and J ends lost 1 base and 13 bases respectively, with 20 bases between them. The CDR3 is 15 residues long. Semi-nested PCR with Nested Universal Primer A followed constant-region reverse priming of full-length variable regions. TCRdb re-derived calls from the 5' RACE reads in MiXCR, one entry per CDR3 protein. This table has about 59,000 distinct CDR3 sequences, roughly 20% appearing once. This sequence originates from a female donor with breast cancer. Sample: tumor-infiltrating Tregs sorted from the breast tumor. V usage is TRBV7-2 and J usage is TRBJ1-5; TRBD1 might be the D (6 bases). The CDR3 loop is CASSLDGGRYNEQHF. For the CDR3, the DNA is TGTGCCAGCAGCTTAGACGGGGGGCGGTACAATGAGCAGCATTTT.